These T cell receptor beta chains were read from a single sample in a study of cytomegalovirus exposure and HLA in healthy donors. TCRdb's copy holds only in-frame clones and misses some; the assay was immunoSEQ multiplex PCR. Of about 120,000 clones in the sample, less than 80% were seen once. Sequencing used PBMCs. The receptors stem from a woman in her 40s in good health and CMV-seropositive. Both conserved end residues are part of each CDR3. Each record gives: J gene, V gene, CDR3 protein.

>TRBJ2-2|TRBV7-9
CASILFITGHLRGELFF
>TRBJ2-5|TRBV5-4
CASSSNQGSETQYF
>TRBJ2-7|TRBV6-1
CASSTDSTYEQYF
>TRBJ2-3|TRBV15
CATSTLVGGRDTQYF
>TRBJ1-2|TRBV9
CASSRQGNYGYTF
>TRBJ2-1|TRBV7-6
CASSLSALAGVPSYNEQFF
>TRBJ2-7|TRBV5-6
CASSLLGEDYYEQYF
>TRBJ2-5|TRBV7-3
CASSLGLARQETQYF
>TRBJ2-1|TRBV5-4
CASSVTGGRDEQFF
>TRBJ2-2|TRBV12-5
CASGHGTGFSGELFF
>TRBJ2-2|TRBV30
CAWSPQGIRAGELFF
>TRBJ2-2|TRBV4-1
CASSQLGGATGELFF
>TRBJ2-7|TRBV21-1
CASSWGWGQGAEEQYF
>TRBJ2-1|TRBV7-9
CASSSYRDYNEQFF
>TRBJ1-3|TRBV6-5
CASSTSPRNAIYF
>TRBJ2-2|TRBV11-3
CASSPLAGGPGGELFF
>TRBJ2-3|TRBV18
CASSSRTGASTDTQYF
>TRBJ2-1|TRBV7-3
CASSLTGVDEQFF
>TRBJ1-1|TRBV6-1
CASSGYGTGVSEAFF
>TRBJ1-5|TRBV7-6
CASSSGQGANNQPQHF
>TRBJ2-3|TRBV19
CASRGTGGTDTQYF
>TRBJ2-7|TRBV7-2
CASSLDGLAGGEQYF
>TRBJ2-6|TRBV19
CASTLFSGANVLTF
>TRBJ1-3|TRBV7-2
CASSLQGQMVGNTIYF
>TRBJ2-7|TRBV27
CASRSTGGMDEQYF
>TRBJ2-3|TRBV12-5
CASGKQSGATDTQYF
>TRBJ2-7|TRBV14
CASSQGWATGSYEQYF
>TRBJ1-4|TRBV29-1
CSALTVNEKLFF
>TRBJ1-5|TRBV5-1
CASSLEGADNQPQHF
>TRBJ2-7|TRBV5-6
CASSPPWGGRHLVYEQYF
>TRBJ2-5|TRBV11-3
CASSLVRGYGETQYF
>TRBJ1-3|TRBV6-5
CASSNQGAGNTIYF
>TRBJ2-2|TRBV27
CASRVHTGELFF
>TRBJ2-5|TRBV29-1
CSGYSGQFQETQYF
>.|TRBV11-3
CASSRGEFTIYEQYF
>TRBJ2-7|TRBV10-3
CAISEGQGREQYF
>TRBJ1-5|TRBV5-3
CARSFQGFNQPQHF
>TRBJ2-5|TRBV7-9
CASSPGTGGLETQYF
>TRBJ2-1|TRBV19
CASRTTSGSNEQFF
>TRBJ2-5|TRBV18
CASSPSDRVRETQYF
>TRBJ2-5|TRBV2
CASGGGIQETQYF